This T cell receptor beta chain came from a study of cytomegalovirus exposure and HLA in healthy donors. The overall study: Counted in an early data release were approximately 85 million unique TCRs from HLA-typed donors. Points from the study as a whole: Researchers reported that a few CMV-associated chains were confirmed in vitro as CMV antigen-specific.

Donors consisted of healthy bone marrow donors. PCR employed 60 Vbeta and 13 Jbeta primers. Per the original data handling: Some 80 million unique TCR beta chains, roughly 12 million shared, were counted in a later analysis. Measured with immunoSEQ multiplex PCR; TCRdb has only the in-frame clones, and not every one. V, J and clone size reflect that table, while D and trimming were determined from the DNA. The sample has fewer than 200,000 clones, approximately 80% seen once. This clone was picked up one time. Its specificity is unknown. This sequence originates from a woman under 30 in good health and CMV-seronegative. Material: PBMCs.

The CDR3 region has the DNA TGTGCCAGTAGATCCGGGTTCATGGACACTCCTCGATCCCTGAGCTCCTACAATGAGCAGTTCTTC. It is translated as CASRSGFMDTPRSLSSYNEQFF. The chain combines TRBV19 with TRBJ2-1; D may be TRBD1 (5 bases). CDR3 length: 22 residues. In germline, CDR1 is LNHDA, CDR2 SQIVND (reference sequence). Trimming removed 6 bases at V and 0 bases at J, with 33 bases between.